The 9 T cell receptor beta chains listed next were all sequenced from one sample in a study of blood T cell repertoires in COVID-19. The method was immunoSEQ multiplex PCR; TCRdb's version includes in-frame clones alone and lacks a portion of them. The profile shows fewer than 300,000 clones, about nine tenths of them singletons. The sample comprised PBMCs or T cells enriched from blood (not recorded which). The receptor source for this set is a woman in her thirties who had recovered from COVID-19.

The V and J genes are TRBV11-1 and TRBJ2-7; TRBD2 matches at 9 bases. The CDR3 is 15 residues long. The junction had 5 bases not matched to a gene; V was cut back by 2 bases and J by 3 bases. Germline V CDR1 and CDR2: SGHAT, FQDESV (reference sequence). The CDR3 region has the DNA TGTGCCAGCAGCTTAACCGGGACTAGCAGCTACGAGCAGTACTTC. Translating it yields CASSLTGTSSYEQYF.

The J gene is TRBJ2-7, the V gene TRBV28, with 7 bases fitting TRBD1. The V segment lost 5 bases and the J segment 0 bases; nucleotides outside the gene matches: 13. This CDR3 has 17 residues. Looked up from germline, CDR1 is MDHEN and CDR2 is SYDVKM. CDR3 nucleotides: TGTGCCAGCAGTCCAACCCGGGACAGCATACGCTCCTACGAGCAGTACTTC. It translates to CASSPTRDSIRSYEQYF.

V usage is TRBV5-6 and J usage is TRBJ2-7; tentative D call: TRBD1 (6 bases). CDR1 and CDR2 from the germline V gene are SGHDT and YYEEEE. The CDR3 is made up of 15 amino acids. Between the trimmed V and J ends, which lost 0 bases and 4 bases, there was a span of 14 bases. CDR3 nucleotide sequence: TGTGCCAGCAGCTTGGCAGCACAGGGTTGGTACGAGCAGTACTTC. Translating gives CASSLAAQGWYEQYF.

The V call is TRBV28, the J call TRBJ1-6, with a tentative D call TRBD1 (5 bases). V lost 4 bases and J 2 bases, leaving 12 bases between the germline ends. Per the germline V gene, CDR1 is MDHEN and CDR2 is SYDVKM. CDR3 size: 16 residues. The CDR3 DNA follows: TGTGCCAGCAGTTGGGGGAGGGGAGCCTATAATTCACCCCTCCACTTT. Its protein is CASSWGRGAYNSPLHF. Variable domain in full (rest from reference TRBV28 and TRBJ1-6): DVKVTQSSRYLVKRTGEKVFLECVQDMDHENMFWYRQDPGLGLRLIYFSYDVKMKEKGDIPEGYSVSREKKERFSLILESASTNQTSMYLCASSWGRGAYNSPLHFGNGTRLTVT.

The rearrangement links TRBV3-1 (or the pseudogene TRBV3-2) to TRBJ2-1, with a possible D match to TRBD2 (6 bases). V dropped 2 bases and J dropped 0 bases, with 14 bases sitting between them. This CDR3 comprises 17 residues. CDR1 is LGHDT and CDR2 is YNNKEL in the germline V gene (reference sequence). The CDR3 DNA is TGTGCCAGCAGCCAAAAAACGGGACTTAACTCCTACAATGAGCAGTTCTTC. Amino acid sequence: CASSQKTGLNSYNEQFF.

This chain joins TRBV4-1 and TRBJ2-2, with 9 bases matching TRBD2. Losses at the gene ends were 1 base for V and 3 bases for J; bases not matched to a gene: 9. Germline assignment: CDR1 MGHRA and CDR2 YSYEKL. The CDR3 sequence is 18 residues long. The CDR3 loop is CASSQVGAGGHHTGELFF. The DNA for the CDR3 is TGCGCCAGCAGCCAAGTGGGGGCGGGAGGGCATCACACCGGGGAGCTGTTTTTT.

This clone was recorded only once. This chain joins TRBV4-1 and TRBJ1-2, with D perhaps TRBD1 (5 bases). This CDR3 has 14 residues. Germline CDR1 is MGHRA and CDR2 is YSYEKL. Between the trimmed V and J ends, which lost 1 base and 4 bases, there was a span of 10 bases. Written as DNA, the CDR3 is TGCGCCAGCAGCCAAGTTTCAGGGCTCTATGGCTACACCTTC. It encodes CASSQVSGLYGYTF.

The CDR3 is CASMFGQGAHNEQFF. CDR3 sequence (DNA): TGCGCCAGCATGTTTGGGCAGGGGGCGCACAATGAGCAGTTCTTC. The chain employs TRBV5-1 and TRBJ2-1, with 8 nucleotides matching TRBD1. CDR1 and CDR2 (germline): SGHRS, YFSETQ. This CDR3 has 15 amino acids. J was trimmed by 5 bases and V by 6 bases; bases with no gene match: 10.

J is TRBJ1-4 and V is TRBV2; 7 bases match TRBD1. The germline gives CDR1 SNHLY, CDR2 FYNNEI. Trimming cost V 5 bases and J 4 bases; bases outside gene matches: 4. The CDR3 is made up of 14 amino acids. CDR3 DNA sequence: TGTGCCAGCAGTCTAGACAGGGTTAATGAAAAACTGTTTTTT. It encodes CASSLDRVNEKLFF.